The following is a T cell receptor beta chain sequence with its context. The repertoire was sequenced with immunoSEQ multiplex PCR; TCRdb's copy has only in-frame clones and lacks some. The sample holds 210,000 or so clones; about 89% are singletons and the top ten take over 1.5%. This specimen comes from a study of control samples from healthy donors and cancer patients. CDR3 length: 15 amino acids. Trimming took 5 bases from V and 4 from J, leaving 15 bases between them. Per the germline V gene, CDR1 is MNHEY and CDR2 is SVGAGI. The material sequenced was blood. The chain carries TRBV6-5 and TRBJ1-5; D is ambiguous. The sequence was obtained from a young man in good health. The CDR3 protein is CASSPTFSENQPQHF. CDR3 in DNA: TGTGCCAGCAGTCCAACTTTCTCAGAGAATCAGCCCCAGCATTTT.